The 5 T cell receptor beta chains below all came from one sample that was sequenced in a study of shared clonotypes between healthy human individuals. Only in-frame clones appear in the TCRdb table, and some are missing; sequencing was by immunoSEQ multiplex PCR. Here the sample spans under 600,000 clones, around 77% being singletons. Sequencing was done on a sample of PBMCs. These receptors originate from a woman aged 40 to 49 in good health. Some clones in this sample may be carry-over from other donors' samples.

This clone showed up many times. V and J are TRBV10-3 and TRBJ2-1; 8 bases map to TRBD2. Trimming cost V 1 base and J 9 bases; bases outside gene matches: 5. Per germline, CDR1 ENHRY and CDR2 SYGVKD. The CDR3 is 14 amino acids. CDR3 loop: CAISEFSGKVEQFF. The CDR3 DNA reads TGTGCCATCAGTGAGTTTAGCGGGAAGGTTGAGCAGTTCTTC.

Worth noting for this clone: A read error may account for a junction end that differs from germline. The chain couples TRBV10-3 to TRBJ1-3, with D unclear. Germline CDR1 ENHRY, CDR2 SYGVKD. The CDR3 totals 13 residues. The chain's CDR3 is CAISDPKGNTTYF. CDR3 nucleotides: TGTGCCATCAGTGACCCGAAGGGAAACACCACATATTTT.

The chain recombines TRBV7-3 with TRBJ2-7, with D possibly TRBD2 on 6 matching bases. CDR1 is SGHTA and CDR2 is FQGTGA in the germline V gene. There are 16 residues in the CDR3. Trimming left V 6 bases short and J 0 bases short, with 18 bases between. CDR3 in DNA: TGTGCCAGCAGACGGGCTGGTGCGGGAAGCTCCTACGAGCAGTACTTC. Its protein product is CASRRAGAGSSYEQYF.

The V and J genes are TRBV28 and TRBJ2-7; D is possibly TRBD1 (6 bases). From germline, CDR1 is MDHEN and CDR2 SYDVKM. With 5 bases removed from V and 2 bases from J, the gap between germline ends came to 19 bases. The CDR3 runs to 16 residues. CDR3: CASSTLTGRLTYEQYF. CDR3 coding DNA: TGTGCCAGCAGTACCCTGACAGGCCGCCTAACCTACGAGCAGTACTTC. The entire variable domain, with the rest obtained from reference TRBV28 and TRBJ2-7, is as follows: DVKVTQSSRYLVKRTGEKVFLECVQDMDHENMFWYRQDPGLGLRLIYFSYDVKMKEKGDIPEGYSVSREKKERFSLILESASTNQTSMYLCASSTLTGRLTYEQYFGPGTRLTVT.

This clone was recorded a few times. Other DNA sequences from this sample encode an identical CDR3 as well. CDR3 loop: CASNGRGWNGYTF. CDR3 DNA sequence: TGTGCCAGCAATGGCAGGGGATGGAATGGCTACACCTTC. The J gene is TRBJ1-2, the V gene TRBV28, with a weak D call TRBD1 (6 bases). CDR1 MDHEN and CDR2 SYDVKM come from the germline V gene. Trimming took 7 bases from V and 6 from J, leaving 15 bases between them. The CDR3 is 13 amino acids.